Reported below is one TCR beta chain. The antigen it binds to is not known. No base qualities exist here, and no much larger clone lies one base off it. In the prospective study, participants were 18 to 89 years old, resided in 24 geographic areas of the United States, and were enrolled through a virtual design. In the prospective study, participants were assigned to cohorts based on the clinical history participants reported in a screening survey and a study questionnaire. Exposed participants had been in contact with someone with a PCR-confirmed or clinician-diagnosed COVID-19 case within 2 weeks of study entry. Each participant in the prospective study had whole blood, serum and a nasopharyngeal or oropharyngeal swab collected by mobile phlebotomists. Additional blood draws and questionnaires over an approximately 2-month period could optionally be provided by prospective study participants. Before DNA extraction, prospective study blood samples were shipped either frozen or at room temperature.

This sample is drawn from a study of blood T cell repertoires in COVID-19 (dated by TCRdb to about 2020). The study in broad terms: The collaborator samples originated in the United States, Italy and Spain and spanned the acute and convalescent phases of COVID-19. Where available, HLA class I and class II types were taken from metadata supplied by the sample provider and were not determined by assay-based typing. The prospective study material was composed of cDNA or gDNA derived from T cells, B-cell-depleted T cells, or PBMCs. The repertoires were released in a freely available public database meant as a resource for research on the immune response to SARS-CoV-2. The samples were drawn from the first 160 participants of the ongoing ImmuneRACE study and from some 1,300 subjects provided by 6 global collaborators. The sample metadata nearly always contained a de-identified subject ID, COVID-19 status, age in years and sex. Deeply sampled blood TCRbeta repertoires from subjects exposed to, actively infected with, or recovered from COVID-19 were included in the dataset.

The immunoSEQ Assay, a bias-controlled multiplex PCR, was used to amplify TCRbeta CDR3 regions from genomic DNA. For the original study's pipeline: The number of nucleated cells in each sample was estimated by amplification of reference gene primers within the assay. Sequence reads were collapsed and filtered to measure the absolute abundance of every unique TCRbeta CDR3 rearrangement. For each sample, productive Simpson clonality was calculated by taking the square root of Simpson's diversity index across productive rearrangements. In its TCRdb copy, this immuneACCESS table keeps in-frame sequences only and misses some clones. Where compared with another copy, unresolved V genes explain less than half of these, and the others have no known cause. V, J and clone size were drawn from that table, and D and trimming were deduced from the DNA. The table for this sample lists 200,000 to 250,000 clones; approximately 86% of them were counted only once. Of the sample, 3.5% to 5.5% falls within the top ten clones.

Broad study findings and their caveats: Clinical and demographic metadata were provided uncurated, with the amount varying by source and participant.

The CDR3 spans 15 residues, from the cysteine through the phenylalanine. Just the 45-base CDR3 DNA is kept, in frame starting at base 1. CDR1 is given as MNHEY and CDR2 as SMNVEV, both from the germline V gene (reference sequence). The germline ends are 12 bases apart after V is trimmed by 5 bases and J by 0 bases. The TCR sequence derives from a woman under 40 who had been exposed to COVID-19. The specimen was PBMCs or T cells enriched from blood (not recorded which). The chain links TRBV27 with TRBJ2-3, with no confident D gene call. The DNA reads TGTGCCAGCAGTCCTTGGGCAGATAGCACAGATACGCAGTATTTT. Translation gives CASSPWADSTDTQYF.